A selection of T cell receptor beta chains follows, all from one sample in a study of patients and donors after allogeneic stem cell transplantation. TCRdb re-derived calls from the RT-PCR reads in MiXCR, one entry per CDR3 protein. The table includes about 960,000 distinct CDR3 sequences, under 20% detected once. Sequencing input: blood, either unsorted or a sorted T cell fraction (not recorded which). The receptor set was obtained from a human donor who was either an allogeneic HSCT recipient or a stem cell or donor lymphocyte infusion donor (not recorded which). It is not recorded whose cells these are; they may come from a transplant donor. Both conserved end residues are part of each CDR3. D genes are given only for firm matches. Clone sizes are given selectively: once, few, many, or a class where the clone is expanded.

13,-,few,TRBJ2-7,TRBV7-2,TGTGCCAGCAGCTTAAGGTCGGTGAACGAGCAGTACTTC,CASSLRSVNEQYF
16,-,few,TRBJ2-4,TRBV6-1,TGTGCCAGCAGTACTAGGGCGAGCGGACACAAAAACATTCAGTACTTC,CASSTRASGHKNIQYF
14,-,many,TRBJ2-7,TRBV4-1,TGCGCCAGCAGCCCCGACCCGGACAGCTACGAGCAGTACTTC,CASSPDPDSYEQYF
13,-,-,TRBJ1-1,TRBV7-3,TGTGCCAGCAGCTTTTCGGGGGAAGTTGTAGCTTTCTTT,CASSFSGEVVAFF
14,-,-,TRBJ2-1,TRBV4-3,TGCGCCAGCAGCCAAATGGGACTCTACAATGAGCAGTTCTTC,CASSQMGLYNEQFF
15,TRBD1,-,TRBJ2-1,TRBV5-6,TGTGCCAGCAGCGACAGACAGGGGGCCGGGAGTGAGCAGTTCTTC,CASSDRQGAGSEQFF
18,TRBD2,-,TRBJ2-1,TRBV12-3/TRBV12-4,TGTGCCAGCATCCGGGGACTAGCGGGGGGGGGCTCCTACAATGAGCAGTTCTTC,CASIRGLAGGGSYNEQFF
17,-,-,TRBJ2-3,TRBV7-9,TGTGCCAGCAGCCCTAACCCCTGGGGACTCGACACAGATACGCAGTATTTT,CASSPNPWGLDTDTQYF
14,TRBD1,many,TRBJ2-4,TRBV29-1,TGCAGCGTCGAGGACAGGGGGTCCAAAAACATTCAGTACTTC,CSVEDRGSKNIQYF
16,TRBD1,-,TRBJ2-7,TRBV14,TGTGCCAGCAGCCAAGATCAGGGGGCGAGACTCTACGAGCAGTACTTC,CASSQDQGARLYEQYF
14,TRBD2,-,TRBJ2-1,TRBV5-1,TGCGCCAGCAGCTTGGAGCGGGGCTACAATGAGCAGTTCTTC,CASSLERGYNEQFF
20,TRBD2,few,TRBJ2-3,TRBV3-1,TGTGCCAGCAGCCACTTACTCACTTCGGGACTAGCGTACGTCACAGATACGCAGTATTTT,CASSHLLTSGLAYVTDTQYF
17,-,few,TRBJ1-6,TRBV4-3,TGCGCCAGCAGCCAAGACGGCTCGGGCAAGCCTAATTCACCCCTCCACTTT,CASSQDGSGKPNSPLHF
14,-,-,TRBJ1-2,TRBV20-1,TGCAGTGCCCTAAGGGGGGGGCGGTTAGATGGCTACACCTTC,CSALRGGRLDGYTF
14,TRBD1,-,TRBJ2-5,TRBV4-3,TGCGCCAGCAGCCGAGACAGGGGAAAAGAGACCCAGTACTTC,CASSRDRGKETQYF
14,-,few,TRBJ2-2,TRBV4-3,TGCGCCAGCAGCCAAGAAAGTAGGGGAAGTTTGCTGTTTTTT,CASSQESRGSLLFF
17,-,-,TRBJ2-3,TRBV15,TGTGCCACCAGCAGAGATCTGAGACTAGGGGACACAGATACGCAGTATTTT,CATSRDLRLGDTDTQYF